This is a list of T cell receptor beta chains from one sample in a study of response to subunit inactivated influenza vaccine. TCRdb used MiXCR to reprocess the RT-PCR reads, holding one entry per CDR3 protein. In the table there are hundreds of thousands of distinct CDR3 sequences, over 10% of which are singletons. The sequencing here drew on PBMCs from blood, taken about 6 weeks after vaccination. The receptors were gathered from a man aged 50 to 59 who received an inactivated influenza vaccine. The CDR3 runs from the conserved cysteine through the conserved F or W. Each record gives: D gene, V gene, J gene, CDR3 protein. D genes are given only for firm matches.

>NA|TRBV19|TRBJ2-6
CASSIVGGTGANVLTF
>NA|TRBV12-3/TRBV12-4|TRBJ2-1
CASSLQGRNEQFF
>TRBD2|TRBV6-5|TRBJ2-7
CASSLTSGRASEQYF
>NA|TRBV11-2|TRBJ2-7
CASSLVNRYEQYF
>NA|TRBV29-1|TRBJ1-2
CSVVYQGGNGYTF
>NA|TRBV9|TRBJ2-7
CASSVGGKDEQYF
>NA|TRBV24-1|TRBJ1-1
CATKARGDTEAFF
>NA|TRBV5-1|TRBJ2-1
CASSLAWDPSSYNEQFF
>NA|TRBV20-1|TRBJ2-5
CSARSRRVWETQYF
>NA|TRBV29-1|TRBJ2-3
CSATIYTQYF
>TRBD2|TRBV20-1|TRBJ2-1
CSARDPSGGQSYNEQFF
>NA|TRBV5-5|TRBJ1-2
CASSGLRGRNYGYTF
>TRBD1|TRBV5-1|TRBJ1-1
CASSSGQGFTEAFF
>TRBD1|TRBV7-2|TRBJ1-1
CASSWTGGHMNTEAFF
>NA|TRBV2|TRBJ2-1
CASSFDGEQFF
>NA|TRBV29-1|TRBJ2-5
CSVRRGHQETQYF
>TRBD1|TRBV9|TRBJ1-2
CASKRTGPYGYTF
>TRBD2|TRBV7-2|TRBJ2-5
CASSLTSGSWETQYF
>NA|TRBV30|TRBJ1-2
CAWSVWGVDGYTF
>NA|TRBV9|TRBJ2-1
CASSVGGPYNEQFF
>NA|TRBV20-1|TRBJ2-1
CSARDLTTYNEQFF
>TRBD1|TRBV28|TRBJ2-4
CASSSGQGKNIQYF
>NA|TRBV9|TRBJ2-1
CASSVRDTNYNEQFF
>NA|TRBV7-9|TRBJ2-2
CASSFPGLTGELFF
>NA|TRBV7-2|TRBJ2-3
CASSLGLVHTQYF
>TRBD1|TRBV20-1|TRBJ2-6
CSAWRTGGSGANVLTF
>NA|TRBV4-2|TRBJ2-2
CASSQVEVVLVIDGELFF
>NA|TRBV6-5|TRBJ1-6
CASSYARGYNSPLHF
>NA|TRBV6-2/TRBV6-3|TRBJ1-2
CATGGTYGYTF
>NA|TRBV7-2|TRBJ2-5
CASSLEVAQETQYF
>TRBD1|TRBV3-1|TRBJ1-4
CASSRSRTGIYEKLFF
>TRBD2|TRBV15|TRBJ2-4
CATSRDGLAGEASIQYF
>TRBD1|TRBV6-2/TRBV6-3|TRBJ2-7
CASSYLTGNLYEQYF
>NA|TRBV20-1|TRBJ1-1
CSARDLRKNTEAFF
>TRBD1|TRBV20-1|TRBJ1-1
CSAKTGGNTEAFF
>NA|TRBV12-3/TRBV12-4|TRBJ1-1
CASRAGSQNTEAFF
>NA|TRBV7-9|TRBJ2-5
CASTGGVGETQYF
>NA|TRBV20-1|TRBJ2-7
CSALWGAGEQYF
>TRBD2|TRBV2|TRBJ2-1
CASRERGDNEQFF
>NA|TRBV29-1|TRBJ2-1
CSVAALLSPGQFF
>NA|TRBV28|TRBJ1-2
CASSLTEKGFRGYTF
>NA|TRBV20-1|TRBJ2-5
CSAIFPAAQYF
>TRBD1|TRBV27|TRBJ2-7
CASSSYPGQGYYEQYF